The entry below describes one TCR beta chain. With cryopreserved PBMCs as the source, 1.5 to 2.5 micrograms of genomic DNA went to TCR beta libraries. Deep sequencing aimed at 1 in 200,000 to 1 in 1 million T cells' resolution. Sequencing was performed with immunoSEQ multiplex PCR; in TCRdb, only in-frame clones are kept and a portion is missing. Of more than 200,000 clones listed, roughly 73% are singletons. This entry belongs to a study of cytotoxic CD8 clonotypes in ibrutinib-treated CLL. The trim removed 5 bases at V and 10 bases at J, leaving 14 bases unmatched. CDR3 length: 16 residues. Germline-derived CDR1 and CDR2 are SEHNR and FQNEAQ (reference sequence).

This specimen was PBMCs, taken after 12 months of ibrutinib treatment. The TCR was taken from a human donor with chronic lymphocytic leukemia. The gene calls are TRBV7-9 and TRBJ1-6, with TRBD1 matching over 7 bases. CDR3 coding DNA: TGTGCCAGCAGCCGGTTCCGGGACCCAGGGGGATCACCCCTCCACTTT. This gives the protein CASSRFRDPGGSPLHF.